The clone carrying this TCR beta chain is medium-sized. The antigen remains undetermined. V was clipped by 3 bases and J by 0 bases; unmatched bases: 11. The CDR3 is made up of 18 amino acids. TCRdb itself ran the 5' RACE reads through MiXCR, one entry per CDR3 protein. The sample holds about 23,000 distinct CDR3 sequences, around 5.1% seen once. Documented time point: sample taken at primary tumor resection. The donors were 72 patients with non-small cell lung cancer that was early-stage and untreated. Whole RNA, which was extracted from tumor, nontumor lung tissue or frozen PBMC, was sequenced without any cell sorting. This record comes from a study of spatial heterogeneity in lung cancer. Whole-study findings and limits: In blood, ubiquitous expanded tumor TCRs appeared more at resection than follow-up.

The rearrangement uses TRBV12-3 or TRBV12-4 and TRBJ2-7, with 10 nucleotides matching TRBD2. The sequence derives from a male donor with early-stage non-small cell lung cancer. This specimen consisted of PBMCs, obtained at surgery. As DNA, the CDR3 is TGTGCCAGCAGTTTGCTAAATCGAGGACTAGCGGCCTCCTACGAGCAGTACTTC. Its translation: CASSLLNRGLAASYEQYF.